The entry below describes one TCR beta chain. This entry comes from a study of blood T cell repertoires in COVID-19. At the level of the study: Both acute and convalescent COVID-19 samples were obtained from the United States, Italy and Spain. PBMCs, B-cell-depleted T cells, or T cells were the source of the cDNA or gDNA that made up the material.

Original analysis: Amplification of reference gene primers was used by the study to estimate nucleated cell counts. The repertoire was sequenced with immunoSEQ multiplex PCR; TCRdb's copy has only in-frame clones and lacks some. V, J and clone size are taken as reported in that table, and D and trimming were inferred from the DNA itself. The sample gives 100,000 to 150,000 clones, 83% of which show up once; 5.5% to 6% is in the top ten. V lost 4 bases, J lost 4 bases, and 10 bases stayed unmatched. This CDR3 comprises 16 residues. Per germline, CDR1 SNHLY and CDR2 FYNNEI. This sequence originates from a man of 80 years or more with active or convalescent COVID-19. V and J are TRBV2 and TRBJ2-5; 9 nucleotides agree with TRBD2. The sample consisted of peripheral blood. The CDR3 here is CASSAGDTAGGETQYF. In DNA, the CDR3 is TGTGCCAGCAGTGCGGGGGACACAGCGGGGGGAGAGACCCAGTACTTC.